This TCR beta chain was profiled in a study of cytomegalovirus exposure and HLA in healthy donors. Findings and caveats of the study: In a later analysis, at a false discovery rate of 0.05, roughly 17,000 TCR beta sequences matched HLA alleles. It was 160 or so TCR beta chains that were listed as cytomegalovirus-associated. Being productive about 90% or about 30% of the time was typical of most TCR beta V segments in an earlier analysis. Several V segments, TRBV6-2 and TRBV6-3 among them, could not be told apart and were dropped.

With regard to this clone: The target antigen is unknown.

The PCR was carried out with 60 Vbeta primers and 13 Jbeta primers. Profiled with immunoSEQ multiplex PCR; TCRdb holds only in-frame clones, not every one. The repertoire holds some 200,000 clones, with 70% as singletons. CDR3 length equals 15 residues. The V end was cut by 0 bases, the J end by 5 bases, with 13 bases between. Germline V gene sequence: CDR1 MGHRA, CDR2 YSYEKL. Input material: PBMCs. This TCR was sampled from a man aged 35 to 55 in good health and CMV-seropositive. The chain carries TRBV4-1 and TRBJ1-1, with D perhaps matching TRBD1 (5 bases). The chain's CDR3 is CASSQEQASRTEAFF. CDR3 nucleotides: TGCGCCAGCAGCCAAGAACAGGCTTCGCGGACTGAAGCTTTCTTT.